This TCR beta chain came from a study of Ad26.COV2.S vaccination and SARS-CoV-2 variants. Whole-study context: Once or twice, 56 days apart, Ad26.COV2.S was delivered intramuscularly. Overall study results and limits: Placebo and vaccine recipients had non-spike TCR breadth that was similar. Quantification of TCR breadth and depth may have yielded underestimates of total T cell responses.

As to treatment: roughly 19 received Ad26.COV2.S at low or high dose, single or two shots; roughly five received placebo; per-sample allocation not given. Specimens were obtained on day 63 following the first vaccine or placebo injection. The CDR3 contains 13 residues. Between the trimmed V and J ends, which lost 5 bases and 4 bases, there was a span of 11 bases. Germline lookup yields CDR1 SGHNT and CDR2 YENEEA. Regarding this clone: Its antigen is unidentified.

Sequenced by immunoSEQ multiplex PCR; TCRdb stores in-frame clones only, minus some. The sample shows some 340,000 clones, 86% of them seen only once. This material consisted of peripheral blood, taken in a trial of Ad26.COV2.S vaccine versus placebo. The rearrangement uses TRBV11-3 and TRBJ1-1; no reliable D call. The receptor's source is a person aged 18-65 years who received the Ad26.COV2.S COVID-19 vaccine or a placebo. CDR3 nucleotide sequence: TGTGCCAGCAGCACGACGCGGATCACTGAAGCTTTCTTT. Translated, it gives CASSTTRITEAFF.